The 21 T cell receptor beta chains below all came from one sample that was sequenced in a study of human thymus T cells (dated by TCRdb to the early 2020s). The thymus tissue came from surgical resects taken out during corrective cardiac surgery. The library was made by the immunoSEQ multiplex PCR assay. TCRdb re-hosts the immuneACCESS table, in-frame sequences only. Its copies lack some clones; in the studies checked, an unresolved V gene accounts for under half of them, and the cause for the rest is not known. In this sample the table shows about 120,000 clones, around 94% of which occur a single time. The ten largest account for 0.02% to 0.025% of the sample. Sequenced input: thymus tissue. The receptors come from a boy under two years old with a congenital heart defect but otherwise immunologically healthy.

V is TRBV15 and J is TRBJ1-3; 7 bases align to TRBD1. CDR3 length: 16 amino acids. Looked up from germline, CDR1 is LNHNV and CDR2 is YYDKDF (reference sequence). Trimming took 3 bases from V and 3 from J; bases not matched to a gene: 8. The CDR3, as DNA: TGTGCCACCAGCAGGATAACAGGGGCGGTTGGAAACACCATATATTTT. It encodes CATSRITGAVGNTIYF.

This clone was detected once. The rearrangement links TRBV28 to TRBJ1-4, with 8 bases matching TRBD1. The CDR3 covers 13 residues. Looked up from germline, CDR1 is MDHEN and CDR2 is SYDVKM. Trimming cost V 6 bases and J 10 bases; bases outside gene matches: 7. CDR3 region: CASSRGTGAKLFF. CDR3 nucleotide sequence: TGTGCCAGCAGCCGAGGGACAGGAGCAAAACTGTTTTTT. Filled out from reference TRBV28 and TRBJ1-4, the complete variable domain reads DVKVTQSSRYLVKRTGEKVFLECVQDMDHENMFWYRQDPGLGLRLIYFSYDVKMKEKGDIPEGYSVSREKKERFSLILESASTNQTSMYLCASSRGTGAKLFFGSGTQLSVL.

V gene TRBV19 combines with J gene TRBJ2-2; D remains unclear. CDR1 and CDR2 (germline): LNHDA, SQIVND (reference sequence). This CDR3 has 17 residues. Trimming removed 4 bases from V and 4 bases from J, with 19 bases in between. The CDR3 DNA reads as TGTGCCAGTAGTACGCAAAAACCTGGGCTACCCACCGGGGAGCTGTTTTTT. Its protein is CASSTQKPGLPTGELFF. The full variable domain, with the rest looked up from reference TRBV19 and TRBJ2-2, is DGGITQSPKYLFRKEGQNVTLSCEQNLNHDAMYWYRQDPGQGLRLIYYSQIVNDFQKGDIAEGYSVSREKKESFPLTVTSAQKNPTAFYLCASSTQKPGLPTGELFFGEGSRLTVL.

The chain joins TRBV9 to TRBJ1-3; tentative D call: TRBD1 (5 bases). This CDR3 comprises 14 residues. Germline lookup yields CDR1 SGDLS and CDR2 YYNGEE. Trimming left V 4 bases short and J 2 bases short, with 10 bases between. The CDR3 DNA reads TGTGCCAGCAGCCCACGGGGCCCTGGAAACACCATATATTTT. Translation gives CASSPRGPGNTIYF.

The chain couples TRBV11-3 to TRBJ1-3; D ambiguous. V lost 0 bases, J lost 1 base, and 10 bases lay in between. The germline CDR1 and CDR2 sequences are SGHNT and YENEEA. The length of the CDR3 is 16 residues. The CDR3 loop reads CASSLDLDQSGNTIYF. DNA of the CDR3: TGTGCCAGCAGCTTAGATCTCGATCAATCTGGAAACACCATATATTTT.

The V gene is TRBV25-1, the J gene TRBJ2-1, with TRBD2 matching 9 bases. Germline lookup yields CDR1 MGHDK and CDR2 SYGVNS. The CDR3 consists of 16 residues. Trimming at V came to 5 bases and at J to 6 bases, leaving 11 bases not matched to a gene. DNA of the CDR3: TGTGCCAGCAGTACGCGTGGTAGCGGGGGAGGCAATGAGCAGTTCTTC. Its translation: CASSTRGSGGGNEQFF.

The chain links TRBV28 to TRBJ1-2; the match to TRBD1 covers 8 bases. In germline, CDR1 is MDHEN, CDR2 SYDVKM. With V trimmed by 7 bases and J by 7 bases, 11 bases remained unmatched. This CDR3 has 14 residues. In nucleotides, the CDR3 is TGTGCCAGCACCAAGACAGGGGAATACTGTGGCTACACCTTC. This codes for CASTKTGEYCGYTF.

This chain connects TRBV7-8 to TRBJ2-7; 7 bases fit TRBD1. Trimming at V came to 2 bases and at J to 3 bases, leaving 7 bases not matched to a gene. The CDR3 is 15 amino acids. Germline V gene lookup returns CDR1 SGHVS and CDR2 FQNEAQ. Here the CDR3 DNA reads TGTGCCAGCAGCTTACACAGGGGCCAGGACTACGAGCAGTACTTC. Encoded protein: CASSLHRGQDYEQYF.

The chain uses TRBV6-5 and TRBJ2-5, with 9 bases fitting TRBD2. Per germline, CDR1 MNHEY and CDR2 SVGAGI. The V segment lost 5 bases and the J segment 5 bases; nucleotides outside the gene matches: 6. This CDR3 has 14 residues. As DNA, the CDR3 is TGTGCCAGCAGTCGCGGGGGGGCCGGTGAGACCCAGTACTTC. It encodes CASSRGGAGETQYF.

V gene TRBV7-2 combines with J gene TRBJ1-1, with D possibly TRBD1 on 6 matching bases. V lost 1 base to trimming and J lost 4 bases, with 13 bases between them. CDR1 SGHTA and CDR2 FQGNSA come from the germline V gene. The CDR3 extends over 15 amino acids. The CDR3 region is CASSLGSGRGTEAFF. In nucleotides, the CDR3 is TGTGCCAGCAGCTTAGGGAGTGGCAGGGGCACTGAAGCTTTCTTT.

The V and J genes are TRBV28 and TRBJ1-6, with D tentatively TRBD1 (6 bases). V was cut by 5 bases and J by 5 bases, with 13 bases left in between. The CDR3 has 15 residues. Germline assignment: CDR1 MDHEN and CDR2 SYDVKM. For the CDR3, the DNA is TGTGCCAGCAGTACGACCAGGGGCCATAATTCACCCCTCCACTTT. Protein: CASSTTRGHNSPLHF. Filled out from reference TRBV28 and TRBJ1-6, the complete variable domain reads DVKVTQSSRYLVKRTGEKVFLECVQDMDHENMFWYRQDPGLGLRLIYFSYDVKMKEKGDIPEGYSVSREKKERFSLILESASTNQTSMYLCASSTTRGHNSPLHFGNGTRLTVT.

V gene TRBV11-3 combines with J gene TRBJ2-1; D is ambiguous. This CDR3 comprises 11 residues. Germline values: CDR1 SGHNT, CDR2 YENEEA. Trimming left V 5 bases short and J 11 bases short, with 10 bases between. CDR3 region: CASSVRHKQFF. The CDR3 DNA reads TGTGCCAGCAGCGTGCGACACAAGCAGTTCTTC.

The CDR3 is CASSQVGLAGPHEQFF. CDR3 coding DNA: TGTGCCAGCAGCCAAGTCGGGCTAGCGGGGCCCCATGAGCAGTTCTTC. The chain links TRBV4-2 to TRBJ2-1; TRBD2 agrees at 9 bases. CDR3 length equals 16 residues. Germline V gene lookup returns CDR1 LGHNA and CDR2 YNFKEQ. V trimming: 1 base; J trimming: 8 bases; junction bases outside the gene matches: 9.

This sequence joins TRBV4-3 and TRBJ2-3; tentatively, D is TRBD2 (7 bases). V was trimmed by 0 bases and J by 5 bases, leaving 18 bases between them. This CDR3 is 17 amino acids long. CDR1 and CDR2 (germline): LGHNA, YSLEER. The CDR3 region has the DNA TGCGCCAGCAGCCAAGATCGTAGGGGGGGGGCAAGAGATACGCAGTATTTT. Amino acid sequence: CASSQDRRGGARDTQYF.

This sequence joins TRBV6-1 and TRBJ2-7; 8 nucleotides align to TRBD1. There are 14 residues in the CDR3. Germline V gene data show CDR1 as MNHNS and CDR2 as SASEGT. With 6 bases clipped from V and 3 bases from J, the junction kept 7 bases outside the gene matches. CDR3 region: CASSPGTGHYEQYF. In DNA form, the CDR3 reads TGTGCCAGCAGCCCCGGGACAGGTCACTACGAGCAGTACTTC.

This clone was detected only a few times. The CDR3 DNA reads TGTGCCAGCAGTGAAAGTTCCTACGAGCAGTACTTC. This translates into CASSESSYEQYF. The chain couples TRBV25-1 to TRBJ2-7; no firm D call. Trimming shortened V by 2 bases and J by 1 base, and 3 bases separated the two germline ends. The CDR3 consists of 12 residues. CDR1 is MGHDK, CDR2 SYGVNS, per germline.

V usage is TRBV6-1 and J usage is TRBJ2-7; D could derive from TRBD1 or TRBD2 (5 bases each). CDR1 is MNHNS, CDR2 SASEGT, per germline. V was shortened by 2 bases and J by 2 bases, with 13 bases between the two germline ends. The CDR3 covers 15 residues. CDR3: CASSESGTATYEQYF. The CDR3 coding sequence is TGTGCCAGCAGTGAATCAGGGACGGCTACCTACGAGCAGTACTTC.

There are a few counts of this clone. The gene calls are TRBV28 and TRBJ1-1; 11 bases are a match to TRBD1. Germline values: CDR1 MDHEN, CDR2 SYDVKM. The trim removed 4 bases at V and 1 base at J, leaving 14 bases unmatched. The CDR3 contains 19 residues. CDR3 region: CASSSLPGTGGIQNTEAFF. DNA for the CDR3: TGTGCCAGCAGTTCACTACCCGGGACAGGGGGGATACAGAACACTGAAGCTTTCTTT.

The rearrangement joins TRBV14 to TRBJ1-1; TRBD1 agrees at 8 bases. Germline V gene lookup returns CDR1 SGHDN and CDR2 FVKESK. V lost 0 bases and J lost 9; bases outside the gene matches: 9. The CDR3 spans 15 residues. CDR3 residues: CASSQDVQGAAKAFF. CDR3 DNA: TGTGCCAGCAGCCAAGATGTCCAGGGGGCAGCTAAAGCTTTCTTT.

This clone was picked up one time. V and J are TRBV11-3 and TRBJ1-5; D remains ambiguous. From germline, CDR1 is SGHNT and CDR2 YENEEA. V was pared by 3 bases and J by 5 bases, with 11 bases between. CDR3 length: 14 residues. CDR3 sequence reads: CASSLDGDDQPQHF. CDR3 in DNA: TGTGCCAGCAGCTTGGATGGGGATGATCAGCCCCAGCATTTT.

The V gene is TRBV5-1, the J gene TRBJ2-7; D perhaps matches TRBD1 (6 bases). The germline gives CDR1 SGHRS, CDR2 YFSETQ. This CDR3 spans 14 amino acids. V was pared by 4 bases and J by 0 bases, with 11 bases between. The CDR3 spells CASSPTGTSYEQYF. CDR3 bases: TGCGCCAGCAGCCCCACAGGGACCTCCTACGAGCAGTACTTC.